The clone carrying this T cell receptor beta chain was counted between two and nine times. No antigen is known for it. The data are from a study of blood T cells in healthy people across ages. Overall study findings and caveats: With donor CMV status unknown, expanded clonotype changes were possibly confounded.

Trimming took off 2 bases at V and 5 bases at J, with 15 bases between the two ends. The germline V gene has CDR1 LGHDT and CDR2 YNNKEL (reference sequence). The CDR3 runs 16 residues. Next came a second PCR, run for about 6 to 11 cycles, which used a sample-barcoded 5' primer along with a J-beta primer mix. A single record per CDR3 protein comes from TCRdb applying MiXCR to the 5' RACE reads. The table includes about 780,000 distinct CDR3 sequences, around 45% detected once. Sequenced: blood. The genes are TRBV3-1 and TRBJ2-2; D is perhaps TRBD2 (6 bases). The sequence was collected from a man aged 80 or over in good health. CDR3 amino acids: CASSQPTGVRTGELFF. Here the CDR3 DNA reads TGTGCCAGCAGCCAACCTACGGGAGTAAGGACCGGGGAGCTGTTTTTT.